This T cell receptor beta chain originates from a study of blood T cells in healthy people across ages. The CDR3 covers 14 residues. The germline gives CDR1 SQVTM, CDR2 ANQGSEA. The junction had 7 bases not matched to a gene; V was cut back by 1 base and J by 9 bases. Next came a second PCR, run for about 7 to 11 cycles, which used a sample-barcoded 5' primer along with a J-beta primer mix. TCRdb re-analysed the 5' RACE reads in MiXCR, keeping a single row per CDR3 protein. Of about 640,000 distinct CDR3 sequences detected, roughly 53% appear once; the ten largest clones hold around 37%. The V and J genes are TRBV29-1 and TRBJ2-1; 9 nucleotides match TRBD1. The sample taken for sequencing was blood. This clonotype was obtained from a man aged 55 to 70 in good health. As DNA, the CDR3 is TGCAGCGTTGAAGGGGTCACAGGGGGCGTTGAGCAGTTCTTC. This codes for CSVEGVTGGVEQFF.